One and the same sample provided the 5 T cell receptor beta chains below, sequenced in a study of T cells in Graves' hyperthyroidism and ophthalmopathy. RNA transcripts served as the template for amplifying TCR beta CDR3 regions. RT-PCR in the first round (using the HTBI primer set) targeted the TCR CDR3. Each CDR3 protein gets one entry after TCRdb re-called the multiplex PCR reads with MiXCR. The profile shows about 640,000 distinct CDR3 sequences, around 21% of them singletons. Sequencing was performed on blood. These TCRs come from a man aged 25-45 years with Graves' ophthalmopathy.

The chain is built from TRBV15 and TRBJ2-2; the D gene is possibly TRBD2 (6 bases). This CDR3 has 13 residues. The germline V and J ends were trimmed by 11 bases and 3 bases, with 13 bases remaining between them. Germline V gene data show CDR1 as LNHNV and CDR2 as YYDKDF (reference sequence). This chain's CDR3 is CAATGSYTGELFF. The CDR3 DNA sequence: TGTGCCGCAACCGGGAGTTACACCGGGGAGCTGTTTTTT.

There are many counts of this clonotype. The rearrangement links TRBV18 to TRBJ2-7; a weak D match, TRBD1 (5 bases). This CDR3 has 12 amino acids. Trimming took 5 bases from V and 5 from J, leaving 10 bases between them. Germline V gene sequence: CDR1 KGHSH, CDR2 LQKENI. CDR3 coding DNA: TGTGCCAGCTCAGCCAGGGTGAACGAGCAGTACTTC. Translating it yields CASSARVNEQYF.

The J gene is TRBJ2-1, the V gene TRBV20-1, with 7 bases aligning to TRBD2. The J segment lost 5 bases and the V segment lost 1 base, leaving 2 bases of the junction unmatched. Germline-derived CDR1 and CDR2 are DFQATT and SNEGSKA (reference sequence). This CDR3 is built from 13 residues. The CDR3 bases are TGCAGTGCTAGAGTGGGGGGGAACAATGAGCAGTTCTTC. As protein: CSARVGGNNEQFF.

In DNA, the CDR3 is TGTGCCAGCAGACCCGAGAACACCGGGGAGCTGTTTTTT. Translated, it gives CASRPENTGELFF. This chain uses TRBV6-1 with TRBJ2-2; D uncertain. V dropped 6 bases and J dropped 1 base, with 6 bases sitting between them. Looked up from germline, CDR1 is MNHNS and CDR2 is SASEGT. CDR3 length: 13 amino acids.

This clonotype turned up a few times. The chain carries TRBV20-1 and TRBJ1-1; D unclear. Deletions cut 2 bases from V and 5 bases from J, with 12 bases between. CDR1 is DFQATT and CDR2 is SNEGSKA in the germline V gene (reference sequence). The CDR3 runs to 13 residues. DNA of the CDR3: TGCAGTGCTAGACATTCCGTACGGACTGAAGCTTTCTTT. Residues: CSARHSVRTEAFF.